The sample holds a few counts of the clone carrying this T cell receptor beta chain. Antigen unknown. This sample is drawn from a study of T cell repertoires in cytomegalovirus infection. Study details: Researchers turned to recently identified HLA-C-restricted CMV epitopes as well as well-studied HLA-B-restricted ones. The study's findings and limits: Based on cumulative public TCR beta family frequency, carriers of CMV plus the relevant HLA were identified. HLA-C-restricted, CMV-specific TCR beta clonotypes were dominant ex vivo.

TCRdb passed the reads through MiXCR, listing each CDR3 protein once. The table shows around 900,000 distinct CDR3 sequences, with approximately 31% occurring only once. CDR3 length: 17 amino acids. V was pared by 3 bases and J by 0 bases, with 17 bases between. The germline gives CDR1 MGHRA, CDR2 YSYEKL. The V and J genes are TRBV4-1 and TRBJ1-1; D not certain. Specimen: cultured CD8+ T cells from PBMCs, collected from culture after CMV antigen stimulation. The clonotype was recovered from a human donor in good health (CMV status not recorded). Some clones in this sample may be carry-over from other donors' samples. The chain's CDR3 is CASSHDAPEGMNTEAFF. In DNA form, the CDR3 reads TGCGCCAGCAGCCACGACGCACCAGAGGGTATGAACACTGAAGCTTTCTTT.